This TCR beta chain appears in the sequencing data of a study of metastatic and nonmetastatic thyroid tumors. Overall study: The comparison covered peripheral blood and tumor or nodule tissue in malignant and benign thyroid patients.

Original methodology: Construction of a distant-metastasis classifier for papillary thyroid cancer relied on CDR3 differences across clinicopathological groups. Via MiXCR, TCRdb re-called the PCR reads. The V and J calls shown here were made by TCRdb, not taken from the authors' results. The sample yields 5,500 to 7,000 clones, 15% to 20% seen once. CDR1 is MDHEN, CDR2 SYDVKM, per germline. The V gene lost 4 bases and the J gene lost 5 bases, with 11 bases spanning the gap. This CDR3 contains 13 residues. All patients were untreated before thyroid surgery. The TCR was taken from a male donor with papillary thyroid cancer or a benign thyroid nodule (not recorded which). Some clones in this sample may be carry-over from other donors' samples. This chain links TRBV28 with TRBJ1-2, with a possible D match to TRBD1 (6 bases). Input material: tumor tissue. The CDR3 sequence is CASSSGTPYGYTF. For the CDR3, the DNA is TGTGCCAGCAGTTCCGGGACACCGTATGGCTACACCTTC.